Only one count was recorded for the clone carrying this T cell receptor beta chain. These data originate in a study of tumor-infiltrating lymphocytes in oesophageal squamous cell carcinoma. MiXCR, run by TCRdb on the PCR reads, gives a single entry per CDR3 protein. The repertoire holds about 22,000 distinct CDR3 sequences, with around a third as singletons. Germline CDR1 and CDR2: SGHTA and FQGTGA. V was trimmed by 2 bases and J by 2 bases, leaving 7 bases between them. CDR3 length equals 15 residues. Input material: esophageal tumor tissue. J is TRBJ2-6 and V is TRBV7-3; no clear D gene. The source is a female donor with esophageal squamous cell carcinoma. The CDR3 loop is CASSLGTAGANVLTF. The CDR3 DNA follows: TGTGCCAGCAGCTTAGGCACAGCTGGGGCCAACGTCCTGACTTTC.